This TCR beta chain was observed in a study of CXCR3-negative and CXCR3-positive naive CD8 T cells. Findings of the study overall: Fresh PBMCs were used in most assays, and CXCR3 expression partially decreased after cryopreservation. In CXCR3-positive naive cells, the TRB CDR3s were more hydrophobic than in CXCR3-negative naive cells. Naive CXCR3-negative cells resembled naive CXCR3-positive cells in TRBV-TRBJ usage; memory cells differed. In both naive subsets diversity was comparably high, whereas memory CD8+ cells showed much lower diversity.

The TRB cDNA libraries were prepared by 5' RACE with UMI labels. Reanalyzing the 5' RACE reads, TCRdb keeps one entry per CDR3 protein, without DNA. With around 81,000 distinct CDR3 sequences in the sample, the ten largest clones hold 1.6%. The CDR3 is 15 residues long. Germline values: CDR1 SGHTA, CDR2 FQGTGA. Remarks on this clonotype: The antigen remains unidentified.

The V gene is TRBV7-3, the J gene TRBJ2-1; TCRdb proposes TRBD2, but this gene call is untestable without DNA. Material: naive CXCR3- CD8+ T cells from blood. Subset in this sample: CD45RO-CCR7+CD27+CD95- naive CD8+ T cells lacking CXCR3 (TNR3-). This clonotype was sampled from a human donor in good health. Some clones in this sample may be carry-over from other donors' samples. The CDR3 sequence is CASSLMSGGANEQFF.